The T cell receptor beta chain described here comes from a study of Graves' ophthalmopathy and Graves' hyperthyroidism. Overall study context: The blood sample was drawn at first diagnosis and before any treatment.

From RNA, the CDR3 regions of TCR beta chains were amplified and sequenced. First-round RT-PCR with HTBI primers preceded a second-round multiplex PCR. TCRdb used MiXCR to reprocess the multiplex PCR reads, holding one entry per CDR3 protein. The table shows 600,000 to 650,000 distinct CDR3 sequences, with 22% occurring only once. The study's findings and limits: Thyroid clonotypes that were expanded above 0.001 frequency mostly also appeared in blood.

This CDR3 contains 15 residues. The V gene's germline CDR1 is DFQATT and CDR2 SNEGSKA (reference sequence). V was pared by 0 bases and J by 0 bases, with 5 bases of the junction left unmatched. On this clonotype itself: What it recognizes is unknown.

The sequence came from a young woman with stable Graves' hyperthyroidism. Some clones in this sample may be carry-over from other donors' samples. This chain connects TRBV20-1 to TRBJ2-7; 7 positions match TRBD1. Material for sequencing was peripheral blood. The CDR3 sequence is CSARDMGQISYEQYF. DNA for the CDR3: TGCAGTGCTAGAGATATGGGACAGATCTCCTACGAGCAGTACTTC.